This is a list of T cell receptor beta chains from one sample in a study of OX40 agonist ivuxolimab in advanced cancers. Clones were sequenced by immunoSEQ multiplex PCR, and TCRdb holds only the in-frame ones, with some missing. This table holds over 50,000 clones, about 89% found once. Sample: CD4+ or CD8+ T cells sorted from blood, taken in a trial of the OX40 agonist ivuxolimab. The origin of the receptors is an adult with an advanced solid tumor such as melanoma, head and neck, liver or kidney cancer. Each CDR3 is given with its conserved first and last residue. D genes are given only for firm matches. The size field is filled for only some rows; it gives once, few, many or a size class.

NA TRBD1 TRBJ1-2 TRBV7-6 CASSLGDRAGDYTF TGTGCCAGCAGCTTAGGGGACAGGGCCGGTGACTACACCTTC
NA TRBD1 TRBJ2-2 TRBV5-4 CASSSGTGGDTGELFF TGTGCCAGCAGCAGTGGGACAGGGGGAGACACCGGGGAGCTGTTTTTT
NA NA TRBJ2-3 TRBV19 CASSISKGSTDTQYF TGTGCCAGTAGTATCAGTAAGGGGAGCACAGATACGCAGTATTTT
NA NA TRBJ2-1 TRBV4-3 CASSPMNVGLYYNEQFF TGCGCCAGCAGCCCTATGAATGTTGGGTTGTATTACAATGAGCAGTTCTTC
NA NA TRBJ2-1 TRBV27 CASRRTANSYNEQFF TGTGCCAGCAGGAGGACAGCCAACTCCTACAATGAGCAGTTCTTC
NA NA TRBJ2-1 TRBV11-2 CASSLTAGTPSNEQFF TGTGCCAGCAGCTTAACCGCCGGGACTCCGAGCAATGAGCAGTTCTTC
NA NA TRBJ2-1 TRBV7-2 CAIHPGAMGNEQFF TGTGCCATCCACCCGGGAGCTATGGGCAATGAGCAGTTCTTC
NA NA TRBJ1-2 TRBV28 CASSSPRDNNYGYTF TGTGCCAGCAGTTCCCCCCGGGACAATAACTATGGCTACACCTTC
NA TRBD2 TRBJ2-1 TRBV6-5 CASSYSAGGPLEQFF TGTGCCAGCAGTTACTCGGCGGGAGGGCCACTTGAGCAGTTCTTC
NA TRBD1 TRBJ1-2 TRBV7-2 CASSLETGEYYGYTF TGTGCCAGCAGCTTAGAAACAGGGGAGTATTATGGCTACACCTTC
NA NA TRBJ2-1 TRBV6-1 CASETHSYNEQFF TGTGCCAGCGAAACACATTCCTACAATGAGCAGTTCTTC
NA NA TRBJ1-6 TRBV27 CASSLFRGGGPLHF TGTGCCAGCAGTTTATTCCGCGGGGGAGGACCCCTCCACTTT
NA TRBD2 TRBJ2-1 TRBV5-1 CASSLGLAGRSDEQFF TGCGCCAGCAGCTTGGGACTAGCGGGACGCAGCGATGAGCAGTTCTTC
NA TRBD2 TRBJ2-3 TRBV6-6 CASSPTSPTDTQYF TGTGCCAGCAGTCCGACTAGCCCCACAGATACGCAGTATTTT
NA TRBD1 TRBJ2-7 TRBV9 CASSVGTGTIYEQYF TGTGCCAGCAGCGTAGGGACAGGGACGATCTACGAGCAGTACTTC
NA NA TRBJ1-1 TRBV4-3 CASSPERDREAFF TGCGCCAGCAGCCCTGAGAGAGACCGTGAAGCTTTCTTT
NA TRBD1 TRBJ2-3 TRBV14 CASSHRPGQGKDTQYF TGTGCCAGCAGCCACCGACCGGGACAGGGGAAAGATACGCAGTATTTT
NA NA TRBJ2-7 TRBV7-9 CASSFDYYEQYF TGTGCCAGCAGCTTCGATTACTACGAGCAGTACTTC
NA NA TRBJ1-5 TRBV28 CATFERGWRNQPQHF TGTGCCACCTTTGAGAGGGGGTGGCGCAATCAGCCCCAGCATTTT
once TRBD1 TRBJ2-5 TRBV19 CASSERTGVQETQYF TGTGCCAGTAGCGAAAGGACAGGGGTCCAAGAGACCCAGTACTTC
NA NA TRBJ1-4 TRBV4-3 CASSLIGGSEKLFF TGCGCCAGCAGCCTGATTGGAGGGAGTGAAAAACTGTTTTTT
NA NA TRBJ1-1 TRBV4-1 CASSQGTQSTEAFF TGCGCCAGCAGCCAAGGGACTCAAAGCACGGAAGCTTTCTTT
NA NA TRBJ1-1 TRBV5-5 CASSSGDRGTEAFF TGTGCCAGCAGCTCAGGGGATAGGGGCACTGAAGCTTTCTTT
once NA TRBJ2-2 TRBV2 CASSVILGGTGELFF TGTGCCAGCAGTGTTATCTTGGGGGGCACCGGGGAGCTGTTTTTT
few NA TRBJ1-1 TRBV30 CAWTVGGSGTEAFF TGTGCCTGGACTGTAGGGGGTTCGGGCACTGAAGCTTTCTTT
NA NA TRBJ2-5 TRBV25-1 CASSEPGSGETQYF TGTGCCAGCAGTGAACCGGGATCTGGGGAGACCCAGTACTTC
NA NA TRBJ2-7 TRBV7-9 CASSFGGSSYEQYF TGTGCCAGCAGCTTCGGGGGAAGCTCCTACGAGCAGTACTTC
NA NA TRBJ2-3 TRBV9 CASSVPHPGTDTQYF TGTGCCAGCAGCGTACCTCACCCGGGAACAGATACGCAGTATTTT
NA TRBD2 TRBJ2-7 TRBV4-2 CASSPLLAGTYEQYF TGTGCCAGCAGCCCCCTACTAGCGGGGACCTACGAGCAGTACTTC